This TCR beta chain was sequenced during a study of blood T cell repertoires in COVID-19 (dated by TCRdb to 2019 to 2021). Turning to the overall study: Samples from collaborators originated in the United States, Italy and Spain and spanned both the acute and convalescent phases of COVID-19. The prospective study material was composed of cDNA or gDNA derived from T cells, B-cell-depleted T cells, or PBMCs. The dataset comprised deeply sampled blood TCRbeta repertoires from subjects exposed to, actively infected with, or recovered from COVID-19. The repertoires were made available in a free public database intended to serve as a resource for research on the immune response to SARS-CoV-2. Samples came from the ongoing ImmuneRACE study (first 160 participants) plus 1,254 subjects from 6 global collaborators. Sample metadata almost always included a de-identified subject ID, COVID-19 status, age in years and sex. Where available, HLA class I and class II types were taken from metadata supplied by the sample provider and were not determined by assay-based typing.

Overall study results and their limits: The amount of clinical and demographic metadata varied by source and participant and was provided uncurated.

Collaborating institutions collected whole blood in K2EDTA tubes following their own protocols. For TCRbeta analysis, collaborators shipped samples in one of three forms: frozen whole blood, isolated PBMCs, or DNA extracted from either of those sample types. Remarks on this clone: It has no known antigen specificity. Nothing much larger sits one base from this clone, and base qualities are not available.

TCRbeta CDR3 regions were amplified from genomic DNA using the immunoSEQ Assay, a bias-controlled multiplex PCR. The paper's processing steps were these. The number of nucleated cells in each sample was estimated from the amplification of reference gene primers within the assay. To quantify the absolute abundance of each unique TCRbeta CDR3 rearrangement, sequence reads were collapsed and filtered. For each sample, productive Simpson clonality was calculated by taking the square root of Simpson's diversity index across productive rearrangements. TCRdb limited this immuneACCESS table to in-frame rearrangements with V and J called. A share of clones is missing; checked studies link under half to unresolved V genes, and the rest is unexplained. The DNA gave D and trimming, while V, J and clone size come from that table. The sample table shows some 100,000 clones, and roughly nine tenths are seen once. The ten largest clones add up to roughly 17% of the sample.

Counted from cysteine to phenylalanine, this CDR3 has 20 amino acids. Left in the record is the CDR3 DNA by itself, 60 bases read in frame from the first base. Ends trimmed: V by 2 bases, J by 0 bases; bases unmatched to a gene: 12. Looking up the germline V gene yields CDR1 SGHRS and CDR2 YFSETQ. Rearrangement joined TRBV5-1 to TRBJ2-6, with 9 junctional bases fitting TRBD1. The sequenced material came from peripheral blood. This receptor was identified in a man aged 50-60 years with acute or convalescent COVID-19. Here is the DNA: TGCGCCAGCAGCTTTTCACCGGGACAGGGATTCTCCTCTGGGGCCAACGTCCTGACTTTC. The encoded protein is CASSFSPGQGFSSGANVLTF.